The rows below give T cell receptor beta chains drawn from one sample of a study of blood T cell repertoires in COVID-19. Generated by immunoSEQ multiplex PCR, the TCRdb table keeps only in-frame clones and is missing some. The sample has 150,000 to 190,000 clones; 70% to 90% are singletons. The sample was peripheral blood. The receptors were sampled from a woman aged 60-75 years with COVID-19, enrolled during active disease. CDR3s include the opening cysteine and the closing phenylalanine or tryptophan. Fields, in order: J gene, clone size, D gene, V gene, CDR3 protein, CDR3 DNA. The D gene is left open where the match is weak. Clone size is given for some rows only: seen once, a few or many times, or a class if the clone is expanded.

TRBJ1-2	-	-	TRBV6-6	CASTPDMRGYTF	TGTGCCAGCACTCCGGACATGCGGGGCTACACCTTC
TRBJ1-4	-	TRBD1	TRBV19	CASMGQGIRKLFF	TGTGCCAGTATGGGACAGGGCATAAGAAAACTGTTTTTT
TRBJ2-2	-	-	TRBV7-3	CASSLNSNTGELFF	TGTGCCAGCAGCTTAAACTCGAACACCGGGGAGCTGTTTTTT
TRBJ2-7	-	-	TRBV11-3	CASSPKDSYEQYF	TGTGCCAGCAGCCCTAAGGACAGCTACGAGCAGTACTTC
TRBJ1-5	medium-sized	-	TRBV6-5	CASREGGQPQHF	TGTGCCAGCAGGGAGGGGGGGCAGCCCCAGCATTTT
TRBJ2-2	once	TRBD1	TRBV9	CASSSRGQGSPGELFF	TGTGCCAGCAGCTCCAGGGGACAGGGTTCTCCCGGGGAGCTGTTTTTT
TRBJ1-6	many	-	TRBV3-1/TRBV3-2	CASSPGWGVNSPLHF	TGTGCCAGCAGCCCCGGGTGGGGCGTCAATTCACCCCTCCACTTT
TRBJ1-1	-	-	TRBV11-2	CASSLDVNTEAFF	TGTGCCAGCAGCTTAGACGTGAACACTGAAGCTTTCTTT
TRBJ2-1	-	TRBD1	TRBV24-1	CATSIGTASYNEQFF	TGTGCCACCAGTATTGGGACAGCTTCCTACAATGAGCAGTTCTTC
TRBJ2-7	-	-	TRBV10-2	CASSAGSNEQYF	TGCGCCAGCAGTGCTGGGAGCAACGAGCAGTACTTC
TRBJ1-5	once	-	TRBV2	CASSATGTMGNQPQHF	TGTGCCAGCAGTGCAACAGGGACGATGGGCAATCAGCCCCAGCATTTT
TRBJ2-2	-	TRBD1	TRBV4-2	CASSLWTGGSGELFF	TGTGCCAGCAGCCTTTGGACAGGGGGCTCCGGGGAGCTGTTTTTT
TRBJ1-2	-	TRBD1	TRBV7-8	CASSLVPGQHYGYTF	TGTGCCAGCAGCTTAGTGCCGGGACAGCACTATGGCTACACCTTC
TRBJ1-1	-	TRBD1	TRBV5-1	CASSWTGQAPGTEAFF	TGCGCCAGCAGCTGGACAGGGCAGGCCCCGGGGACTGAAGCTTTCTTT
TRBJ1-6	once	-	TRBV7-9	CASRGEGLRNSPLHF	TGTGCCAGCAGGGGGGAGGGGTTGCGGAATTCACCCCTCCACTTT
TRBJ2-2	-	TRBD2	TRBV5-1	CASSLLASTGELFF	TGCGCCAGCAGCCTACTAGCGAGCACCGGGGAGCTGTTTTTT
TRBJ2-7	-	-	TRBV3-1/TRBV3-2	CASSPRDISYEQYF	TGTGCCAGCAGCCCCCGGGACATCTCCTACGAGCAGTACTTC
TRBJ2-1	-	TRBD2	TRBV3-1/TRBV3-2	CASSQEWVAGGRYNEQFF	TGTGCCAGCAGCCAAGAGTGGGTGGCGGGGGGCAGGTACAATGAGCAGTTCTTC
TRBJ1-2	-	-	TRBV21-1	CASSKVSGRGRDYGYTF	TGTGCCAGCAGCAAAGTTTCAGGTAGGGGGCGAGACTATGGCTACACCTTC
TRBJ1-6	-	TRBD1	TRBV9	CASSPRTGDSPLHF	TGTGCCAGCAGCCCGAGGACAGGGGATTCACCCCTCCACTTT
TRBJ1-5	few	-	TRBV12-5	CASGLWKGTSNQPQHF	TGTGCTAGTGGTTTGTGGAAGGGGACAAGCAATCAGCCCCAGCATTTT
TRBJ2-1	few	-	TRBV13	CASSLVLTFPGSYNEQFF	TGTGCCAGCAGCTTAGTTTTGACTTTCCCTGGCTCCTACAATGAGCAGTTCTTC
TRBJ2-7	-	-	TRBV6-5	CASMEEGQYF	TGTGCCAGCATGGAAGAGGGGCAGTACTTC
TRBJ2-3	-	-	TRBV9	CASSVGQALQDTQYF	TGTGCCAGCAGCGTAGGACAGGCTCTTCAAGATACGCAGTATTTT
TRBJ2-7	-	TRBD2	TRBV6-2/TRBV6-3	CASSYRLAGIPSHEQYF	TGTGCCAGCAGTTACCGGCTAGCGGGGATACCTTCCCACGAGCAGTACTTC
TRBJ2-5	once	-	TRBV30	CAWRTVQETQYF	TGTGCCTGGAGGACAGTCCAAGAGACCCAGTACTTC
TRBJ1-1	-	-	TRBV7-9	CASSPFSGAFF	TGTGCCAGCAGCCCCTTCAGCGGCGCTTTCTTT
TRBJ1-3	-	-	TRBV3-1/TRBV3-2	CASSNRRVGNTIYF	TGTGCCAGCAGCAACCGACGGGTGGGAAACACCATATATTTT
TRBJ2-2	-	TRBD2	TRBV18	CASSPAGGLTGELFF	TGTGCCAGCTCACCTGCGGGGGGCTTAACCGGGGAGCTGTTTTTT
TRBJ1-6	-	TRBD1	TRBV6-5	CASSRQGGNSPLHF	TGTGCCAGCAGTCGACAGGGGGGGAATTCACCCCTCCACTTT
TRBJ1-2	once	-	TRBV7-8	CASSLGGPTAGYTF	TGTGCCAGCAGCTTAGGAGGTCCGACAGCCGGGTACACCTTC
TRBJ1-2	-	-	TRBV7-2	CASSLASQGGQGGYTF	TGTGCCAGCAGCTTAGCCTCTCAGGGTGGACAAGGGGGCTACACCTTC
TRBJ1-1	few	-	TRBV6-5	CASSTGGSATEAFF	TGTGCCAGCAGTACCGGGGGAAGCGCCACTGAAGCTTTCTTT
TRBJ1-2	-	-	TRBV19	CASQYGQGNYGYTF	TGTGCCAGTCAATACGGGCAGGGAAACTATGGCTACACCTTC
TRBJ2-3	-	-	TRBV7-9	CASSPLGDKPTDTQYF	TGTGCCAGCAGCCCCCTAGGGGACAAACCCACAGATACGCAGTATTTT
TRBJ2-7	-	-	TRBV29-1	CSVSTQYEQYF	TGCAGCGTTAGTACACAGTACGAGCAGTACTTC
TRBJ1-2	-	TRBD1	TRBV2	CASRTGVNYGYTF	TGTGCCAGCCGGACAGGCGTCAACTATGGCTACACCTTC
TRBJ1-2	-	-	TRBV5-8	CASSLEVRGWYGYTF	TGTGCCAGCAGCTTGGAAGTCCGGGGTTGGTATGGCTACACCTTC
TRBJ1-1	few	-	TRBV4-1	CASSQDRVYTEAFF	TGCGCCAGCAGCCAAGATCGAGTTTACACTGAAGCTTTCTTT
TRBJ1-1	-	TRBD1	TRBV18	CASSPPGQYHNTEAFF	TGTGCCAGCTCACCTCCGGGACAGTATCACAACACTGAAGCTTTCTTT
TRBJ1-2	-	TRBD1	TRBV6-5	CASRNRGVNYGYTF	TGTGCCAGCAGGAACAGGGGGGTTAACTATGGCTACACCTTC
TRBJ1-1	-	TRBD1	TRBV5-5	CASSFRGRNTEAFF	TGTGCCAGCAGCTTCAGGGGGCGGAACACTGAAGCTTTCTTT
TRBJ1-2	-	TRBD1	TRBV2	CASRTQGGDYTF	TGTGCCAGCCGAACACAGGGGGGAGACTACACCTTC
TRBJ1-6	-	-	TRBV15	CATSRGGIVYNSPLHF	TGTGCCACCAGCAGAGGAGGGATAGTCTATAATTCACCCCTCCACTTT
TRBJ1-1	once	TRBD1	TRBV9	CASSVELSRGTNTEAFF	TGTGCCAGCAGCGTAGAATTATCCAGGGGGACGAACACTGAAGCTTTCTTT
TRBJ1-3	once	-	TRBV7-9	CASSPTAGGNTIYF	TGTGCCAGCAGCCCGACTGCTGGCGGAAACACCATATATTTT
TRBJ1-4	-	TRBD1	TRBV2	CASRRDRGEEKLFF	TGTGCCAGCAGACGGGACAGGGGAGAAGAAAAACTGTTTTTT
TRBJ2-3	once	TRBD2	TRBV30	CAWSLAGGSTDTQYF	TGTGCCTGGAGTCTAGCGGGGGGCTCCACAGATACGCAGTATTTT
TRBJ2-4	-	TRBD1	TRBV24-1	CATSDPRTGNIQYF	TGTGCCACCAGTGACCCTCGGACAGGGAACATTCAGTACTTC
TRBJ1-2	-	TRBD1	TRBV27	CASSLAGTGPYGYTF	TGTGCCAGCAGTTTGGCGGGGACAGGGCCCTATGGCTACACCTTC
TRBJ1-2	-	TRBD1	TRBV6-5	CASGPRTGGLVYTF	TGTGCCAGCGGGCCGCGGACAGGGGGCTTGGTCTACACCTTC
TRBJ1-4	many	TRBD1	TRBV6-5	CASERDRDEKLFF	TGTGCCAGCGAACGGGACAGGGATGAAAAACTGTTTTTT
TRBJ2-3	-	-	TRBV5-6	CASNKRGTQYF	TGTGCCAGCAACAAACGAGGTACCCAGTATTTT
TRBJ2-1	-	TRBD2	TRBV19	CASSISSGGAGNEQFF	TGTGCCAGTAGTATTTCTAGCGGGGGGGCGGGAAATGAGCAGTTCTTC
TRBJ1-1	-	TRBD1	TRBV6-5	CASGYPPWTGREAFF	TGTGCCAGCGGCTACCCACCTTGGACAGGGAGGGAAGCTTTCTTT